This TCR beta chain was captured in a study of OX40 agonist ivuxolimab in advanced cancers. Study details: As their treatment, patients were administered ivuxolimab, an agonistic anti-OX40 (CD134) antibody.

Generated by immunoSEQ multiplex PCR, the TCRdb table keeps only in-frame clones and is missing some. The sample yields roughly 110,000 clones, roughly 90% seen once. V lost 5 bases and J lost 7; bases outside the gene matches: 4. This CDR3 has 12 residues. Per germline, CDR1 KGHSH and CDR2 LQKENI. Overall study results and limits: Dose levels from 0.1 to 3.0 mg/kg saw CD4+ and CD8+ blood T cells expand clonally by week 6. The expanded peripheral T cells' antigen specificity was not determined.

Autoimmune disease history or systemic immunosuppression led to patients being barred. In regard to this clone: Its antigen is not identified.

The chain couples TRBV18 to TRBJ1-1; TRBD1 matches 7 bases. This TCR was recovered from an adult with an advanced solid tumor such as melanoma, head and neck, liver or kidney cancer. Sequences were derived from CD4+ or CD8+ T cells sorted from blood, sampled in a trial of the OX40 agonist ivuxolimab. The DNA for the CDR3 is TGTGCCAGCTCAACGACAGGGATTGAAGCTTTCTTT. Its protein is CASSTTGIEAFF.